This T cell receptor beta chain stems from a study of CD8 T cells in ankylosing spondylitis (dated 2017 in TCRdb). As for the study more broadly: The study set out to find disease-linked TCR variants by profiling T cell receptor beta repertoires in ankylosing spondylitis patients and healthy donors. In total, the full study cohort was made up of about 110 healthy donors and 25 or so ankylosing spondylitis patients. Peripheral blood was sampled, and synovial fluid was additionally collected from ankylosing spondylitis patients.

Looking up the germline V gene yields CDR1 LGHNA and CDR2 YSLEER. From cysteine to phenylalanine, the CDR3 is 17 amino acids long. Only CDR3 DNA is held: 51 bases, read in frame from base 1. Unmatched junction bases come to 13, with V trimmed by 3 bases and J by 8 bases. On the study overall, not on this receptor specifically: The disease-linked clones showed a CD8+ phenotype and occurred at relatively low frequencies in peripheral blood. Some TCR beta motif variants had previously been reported in synovial fluid and blood of reactive arthritis patients, which suggested common disease-initiation mechanisms. The disease-linked clones were reported to be significantly enriched in matched synovial fluid samples from ankylosing spondylitis patients. A TCR beta motif made up of roughly eight highly homologous amino acid variants appeared to be characteristic of blood from ankylosing spondylitis patients.

Concerning this clonotype: Its specific antigen is unknown. The input lacks base qualities; no much larger clone sits a single base away.

Sequencing took place on an Illumina HiSeq 2500. Quantitative 5'-RACE with molecular barcodes was the method used to prepare the TCR beta libraries. On the authors' methods: A new computational method, built on a probabilistic model of VDJ rearrangement, was used to identify disease-linked TCR variants. TCRdb reprocessing: public reads trimmed at Q25 with fastp, clones called with MiXCR, in-frame beta chains kept. Rows with one shared CDR3 protein collapse into an entry with the most common genes and DNA. The V and J calls and clone size come from TCRdb's table, not from the authors' own analysis. The sample yields about 240,000 distinct CDR3 sequences; around 7.8% were counted once. The leading ten clones occupy approximately 6.3% of the sample.

Sequenced sample: blood, either unsorted or a sorted T cell fraction (not recorded which). The source is a male donor with ankylosing spondylitis or in good health (not recorded which). The rearranged chain carries TRBV4-3 and TRBJ1-4; TRBD1 matches 9 bases in the middle. The bases read TGCGCCAGCAGCCAGGACAGGGGCGCGAATACGAGAGAAAAACTGTTTTTT. This translates into CASSQDRGANTREKLFF.